This TCR beta chain is drawn from a study of cytotoxic CD8 clonotypes in ibrutinib-treated CLL. Across the study: Timing of response sample collection was a median around 12 months after treatment start, with a range of 6 to 36. Samples yielded averages of 250,000 or so productive templates and 94,082 productive rearrangements. General study points: Clonality was elevated at ibrutinib response and had returned toward baseline at progression.

On this clone itself: Its antigen is undetermined.

Here immunoSEQ multiplex PCR was the method, and the copy in TCRdb shows in-frame clones only, minus some. The sample comprises approximately 190,000 clones, roughly three quarters of which are singletons, and more than 9.5% rests with the top ten. This CDR3 has 11 residues. Trimming stripped 6 bases from V and 14 bases from J, with 17 bases between. The V gene's germline CDR1 is DFQATT and CDR2 SNEGSKA (reference sequence). The rearrangement links TRBV20-1 to TRBJ2-1; no clear D. This receptor was obtained from a human donor with chronic lymphocytic leukemia. Sequencing was performed on PBMCs, taken after 12 months of ibrutinib treatment. Written as DNA, the CDR3 is TGCAGTGCCGAACCCGACACCCGAGAGTTCTTC. The encoded protein is CSAEPDTREFF.